The 9 T cell receptor beta chains below all came from one sample that was sequenced in a study of T cell repertoires in cytomegalovirus infection. What these receptors recognize is not known. TCRdb redid the calling of the reads with MiXCR, one entry per CDR3 protein. The sample consists of approximately 120,000 distinct CDR3 sequences, around 30% of them appearing once. This specimen was CD8+ T cells from cultured PBMCs, taken from culture after CMV antigen stimulation. The receptors originated from a human donor in good health (CMV status not recorded). Some clones in this sample may be carry-over from other donors' samples.

This clonotype was counted between two and nine times. J is TRBJ2-7 and V is TRBV2; tentatively, D is TRBD2 (6 bases). Germline V lookup: CDR1 SNHLY, CDR2 FYNNEI. V was pared by 6 bases and J by 7 bases, with 13 bases between. This CDR3 spans 12 amino acids. In DNA form, the CDR3 reads TGTGCCAGCAGGGGCGGGGCTAGGGAGCAGTACTTC. Translated: CASRGGAREQYF.

The genes are TRBV7-3 and TRBJ2-5, with a possible D match to TRBD2 (7 bases). V lost 2 bases to trimming and J lost 2 bases, with 15 bases between them. Looked up from germline, CDR1 is SGHTA and CDR2 is FQGTGA. CDR3 length: 16 amino acids. In DNA, the CDR3 is TGTGCCAGCAGCTTACCTGAACAGGGAGGGCAAGAGACCCAGTACTTC. This codes for CASSLPEQGGQETQYF.

The J gene is TRBJ2-2, the V gene TRBV9, with 8 bases lining up with TRBD2. The V segment lost 4 bases and the J segment 5 bases; nucleotides outside the gene matches: 16. The CDR3 is 18 amino acids. Germline-derived CDR1 and CDR2 are SGDLS and YYNGEE. The CDR3 DNA sequence: TGTGCCAGCAGCTTTCCCAGCGGGGGCACGTCAGGGACCGGGGAGCTGTTTTTT. Amino acid sequence: CASSFPSGGTSGTGELFF. Based on the CDR3 plus reference TRBV9 and TRBJ2-2, the full variable domain is DSGVTQTPKHLITATGQRVTLRCSPRSGDLSVYWYQQSLDQGLQFLIQYYNGEERAKGNILERFSAQQFPDLHSELNLSSLELGDSALYFCASSFPSGGTSGTGELFFGEGSRLTVL.

The V call is TRBV6-1, the J call TRBJ2-1, with TRBD1 identical over 8 bases. The length of the CDR3 is 15 residues. Germline V lookup: CDR1 MNHNS, CDR2 SASEGT. The J segment lost 5 bases and the V segment lost 4 bases, leaving 7 bases of the junction unmatched. The CDR3 spells CASSVIQGVNNEQFF. In nucleotides, the CDR3 is TGTGCCAGCAGTGTCATACAGGGGGTCAACAATGAGCAGTTCTTC.

This clonotype turned up a few times. The V call is TRBV6-6, the J call TRBJ2-3; tentative D call: TRBD1 (6 bases). The CDR3 is made up of 16 amino acids. Trimming left V 7 bases short and J 1 base short, with 18 bases between. Per the germline V gene, CDR1 is MNHNY and CDR2 is SVGAGI (reference sequence). The CDR3 here is CASNPPGSGGTDTQYF. The CDR3 DNA reads as TGTGCCAGCAATCCCCCGGGATCAGGGGGCACAGATACGCAGTATTTT.

The CDR3 loop is CASSLYRSGGPCNEQFF. Written as DNA, the CDR3 is TGCGCCAGCAGCTTGTATCGTAGCGGGGGGCCCTGCAATGAGCAGTTCTTC. The chain combines TRBV5-1 with TRBJ2-1; 10 bases map to TRBD2. CDR3 length: 17 residues. After removal of 1 base from V and 6 bases from J, the junction contained 10 bases not matched to a gene. Per germline, CDR1 SGHRS and CDR2 YFSETQ.

This clonotype appeared a single time. V usage is TRBV5-8 and J usage is TRBJ1-5; 7 positions match TRBD1. Trimming at V came to 1 base and at J to 7 bases, leaving 5 bases not matched to a gene. The CDR3 length is 14 residues. Germline V CDR1 and CDR2: SGHTS, YDEGEE. The CDR3: CASSLKGAVQPQHF. The CDR3 DNA reads TGTGCCAGCAGCTTGAAGGGGGCTGTGCAGCCCCAGCATTTT.

This clonotype has just a few counts. The chain recombines TRBV27 with TRBJ2-7, with 8 positions matching TRBD2. The CDR3 has 14 amino acids. Germline values: CDR1 MNHEY, CDR2 SMNVEV (reference sequence). V shed 6 bases, J shed 5 bases, and the junction held 9 bases outside the gene matches. Here the CDR3 reads CASSPGLVIHEQYF. CDR3 in DNA: TGTGCCAGCAGCCCGGGACTAGTAATACACGAGCAGTACTTC.

This sequence joins TRBV28 and TRBJ1-1; the D gene is possibly TRBD1 (5 bases). V was shortened by 6 bases and J by 11 bases, with 25 bases between the two germline ends. The CDR3 contains 15 residues. Looked up from germline, CDR1 is MDHEN and CDR2 is SYDVKM. This CDR3 reads CASSQLGDLHSQAFF. CDR3 in DNA: TGTGCCAGCAGCCAATTGGGGGACTTACATAGTCAGGCTTTCTTT. Complete variable domain (other parts from reference TRBV28 and TRBJ1-1): DVKVTQSSRYLVKRTGEKVFLECVQDMDHENMFWYRQDPGLGLRLIYFSYDVKMKEKGDIPEGYSVSREKKERFSLILESASTNQTSMYLCASSQLGDLHSQAFFGQGTRLTVV.